This T cell receptor (beta chain) was profiled in a study of T cell responses to AZD1222 COVID-19 vaccine. Germline V gene data show CDR1 as SQVTM and CDR2 as ANQGSEA. The V end was cut by 0 bases, the J end by 6 bases, with 12 bases between. CDR3 length equals 14 residues. Data came from immunoSEQ multiplex PCR; TCRdb stores just in-frame clones and leaves some out. The data contain more than 110,000 clones, about nine tenths of them singletons. The chain uses TRBV29-1 and TRBJ2-1; the D gene is possibly TRBD2 (6 bases). The clonotype was recovered from an adult who received the AZD1222 COVID-19 vaccine. The input for sequencing was peripheral blood, taken 28 days after the second AZD1222 dose. The CDR3 DNA reads as TGCAGCGTTGAAGATGGGGGGTTGGCCAATGAGCAGTTCTTC. This gives the protein CSVEDGGLANEQFF.